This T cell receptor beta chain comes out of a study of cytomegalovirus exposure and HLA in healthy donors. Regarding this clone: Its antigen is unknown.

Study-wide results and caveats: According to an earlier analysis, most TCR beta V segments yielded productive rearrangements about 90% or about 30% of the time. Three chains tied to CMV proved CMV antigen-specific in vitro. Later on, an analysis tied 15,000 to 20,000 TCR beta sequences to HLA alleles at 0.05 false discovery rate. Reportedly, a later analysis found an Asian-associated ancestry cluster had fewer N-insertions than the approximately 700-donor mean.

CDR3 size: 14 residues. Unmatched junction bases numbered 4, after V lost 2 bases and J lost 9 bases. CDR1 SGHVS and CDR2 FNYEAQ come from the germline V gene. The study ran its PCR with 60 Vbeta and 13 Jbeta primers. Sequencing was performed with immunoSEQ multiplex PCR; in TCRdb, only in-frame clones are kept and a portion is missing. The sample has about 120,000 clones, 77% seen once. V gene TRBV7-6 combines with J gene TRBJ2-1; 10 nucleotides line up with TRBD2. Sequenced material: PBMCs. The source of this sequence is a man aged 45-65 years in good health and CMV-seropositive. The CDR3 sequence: CASSLLAGAGEQFF. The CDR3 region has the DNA TGTGCCAGCAGCTTACTAGCGGGAGCGGGTGAGCAGTTCTTC.